Listed here is a single T cell receptor (beta chain). J lost 11 bases, V lost 3 bases, and 12 bases had no gene match. The CDR3 contains 15 residues. Germline lookup yields CDR1 MNHEY and CDR2 SVGAGI. The data derive from a study of blood T cell repertoires in COVID-19. Original methodology: Cell counts per sample came from amplifying reference gene primers. TCRdb's table, derived via immunoSEQ multiplex PCR, lists solely in-frame clones and lacks some. From that table come the V and J calls and clone size; the DNA was used to work out D and trimming. This table holds a few hundred thousand clones, 80% to 95% found once.

The chain is built from TRBV6-5 and TRBJ1-2; 10 positions match TRBD1. The clonotype originates from a woman in her thirties or forties who had been exposed to COVID-19. Sequences were obtained from PBMCs or T cells enriched from blood (not recorded which). The CDR3 is CASSYSGQGVRGYTF. CDR3 nucleotides: TGTGCCAGCAGTTATTCTGGACAGGGGGTGAGGGGGTACACCTTC.